Here is one TCR beta chain with its context. This entry belongs to a study of blood T cell repertoires in COVID-19. The CDR3 is 14 amino acids. The germline V gene encodes CDR1 MRHNA and CDR2 SNTAGT. The V gene end was trimmed by 5 bases and the J gene end by 3 bases; junction bases not matched to a gene: 6. Sequenced by immunoSEQ multiplex PCR; TCRdb stores in-frame clones only, minus some. The table lists around 170,000 clones, more than 70% of them singletons. This receptor was taken from a man younger than 30 with active or convalescent COVID-19. The chain joins TRBV6-4 to TRBJ1-1, with 7 bases that match TRBD1. The sample comprised peripheral blood. CDR3 sequence reads: CASSRRQGHTEAFF. CDR3 bases: TGTGCCAGCAGTCGTCGACAGGGACACACTGAAGCTTTCTTT.